A selection of T cell receptor beta chains follows, all from one sample in a study of T-cell reconstitution after alpha-beta-depleted transplantation in children. TCRdb fed the PCR reads into MiXCR, producing one record per CDR3 protein. Of 500,000 to 650,000 distinct CDR3 sequences in the sample, about an eighth were seen once. The specimen comprised PBMCs, mostly from graft donor cells, sampled 180 days after TCRalphabeta/CD19-depleted stem cell transplant. The receptors originated from a female patient aged 2-9 years who had a stem cell transplant for aplastic anemia, so the T cells may come from the graft donor. The CDR3 runs from the conserved cysteine through the conserved F or W. D genes are given only for firm matches. Some rows mark clone size as missing; the rest say once, few, many or name a class of expanded clone.

clone size,J gene,D gene,V gene,CDR3 protein,CDR3 DNA
few,TRBJ1-3,-,TRBV5-1,CASSLDGSSGNTIYF,TGCGCCAGCAGCTTGGACGGTAGCTCTGGAAACACCATATATTTT
-,TRBJ1-2,-,TRBV20-1,CSARLWGYGYTF,TGCAGTGCTAGACTTTGGGGTTATGGCTACACCTTC
-,TRBJ2-1,TRBD2,TRBV7-3,CASSLSGTSRYNEQFF,TGTGCCAGCAGCTTAAGCGGGACTAGCAGATACAATGAGCAGTTCTTC
-,TRBJ1-4,-,TRBV7-9,CASSDTGINEKLFF,TGTGCCAGCAGCGACACAGGGATCAATGAAAAACTGTTTTTT
few,TRBJ1-2,TRBD1,TRBV6-1,CASSPFYSGTEVLGYTF,TGTGCCAGCAGTCCTTTCTATTCCGGGACAGAGGTGTTGGGCTACACCTTC
-,TRBJ2-1,TRBD2,TRBV5-1,CASSPSSGVYNEQFF,TGCGCCAGCAGCCCCTCTAGCGGGGTTTACAATGAGCAGTTCTTC
few,TRBJ1-4,-,TRBV7-8,CASSLRGWGEKLFF,TGTGCCAGCAGCCTAAGGGGATGGGGTGAAAAACTGTTTTTT
few,TRBJ1-2,-,TRBV4-1,CASSQDGYGYTF,TGCGCCAGCAGCCAAGATGGCTATGGCTACACCTTC
-,TRBJ1-4,-,TRBV12-3/TRBV12-4,CASSPTVSSTNEKLFF,TGTGCCAGCAGCCCGACAGTCTCTTCAACTAATGAAAAACTGTTTTTT
-,TRBJ1-1,-,TRBV20-1,CSAFDTNTEAFF,TGCAGTGCCTTCGACACGAACACTGAAGCTTTCTTT
few,TRBJ2-5,-,TRBV18,CASSPVLETQYF,TGTGCCAGCTCACCAGTTTTAGAGACCCAGTACTTC
few,TRBJ2-3,TRBD2,TRBV2,CASNRGSQLAGVGDTQYF,TGTGCCAGCAACCGTGGGTCCCAGCTAGCGGGAGTTGGAGATACGCAGTATTTT
few,TRBJ1-1,-,TRBV6-1,CASSPGPGPAEAFF,TGTGCCAGCAGTCCTGGACCCGGCCCCGCTGAAGCTTTCTTT
many,TRBJ2-5,-,TRBV20-1,CSANRTGEETQYF,TGCAGTGCTAACAGGACTGGCGAAGAGACCCAGTACTTC
few,TRBJ2-1,-,TRBV29-1,CSVEDLPGSYNEQFF,TGCAGCGTTGAAGATCTTCCTGGCTCCTACAATGAGCAGTTCTTC
-,TRBJ2-2,-,TRBV29-1,CSVEVENTGELFF,TGCAGCGTTGAGGTAGAGAACACCGGGGAGCTGTTTTTT
-,TRBJ2-7,-,TRBV12-3/TRBV12-4,CASSRRDGSYEQYF,TGTGCCAGCAGCCGCCGGGACGGATCCTACGAGCAGTACTTC
-,TRBJ2-1,TRBD2,TRBV12-3/TRBV12-4,CASSLIAGSAYNEQFF,TGTGCCAGCAGTTTGATAGCGGGGAGTGCCTACAATGAGCAGTTCTTC
-,TRBJ2-6,TRBD1,TRBV5-6,CASSPHRQGSAGANVLTF,TGTGCCAGCAGCCCCCATCGACAGGGATCGGCTGGGGCCAACGTCCTGACTTTC
-,TRBJ2-2,-,TRBV11-3,CASSLARAGTGELFF,TGTGCCAGCAGCTTAGCCAGGGCGGGCACCGGGGAGCTGTTTTTT
-,TRBJ2-7,-,TRBV10-3,CAITAGGGAYEQYF,TGTGCCATCACCGCAGGAGGGGGGGCCTACGAGCAGTACTTC
few,TRBJ2-7,-,TRBV4-2,CASSPFRQTYEQYF,TGTGCCAGCAGCCCCTTCCGACAGACCTACGAGCAGTACTTC
-,TRBJ2-5,-,TRBV5-8,CASSFPLGAQETQYF,TGTGCCAGCAGCTTCCCATTAGGGGCCCAAGAGACCCAGTACTTC
few,TRBJ2-2,TRBD2,TRBV4-2,CASSGRLAGGVRYTGELFF,TGTGCCAGCAGCGGCCGACTAGCGGGAGGCGTCCGCTACACCGGGGAGCTGTTTTTT
few,TRBJ2-1,-,TRBV6-2/TRBV6-3,CASRDTGKSIYNEQFF,TGTGCCAGCAGGGACACAGGGAAGTCGATCTACAATGAGCAGTTCTTC
-,TRBJ2-4,-,TRBV20-1,CSARDLGVAKNIQYF,TGCAGTGCTAGAGATCTTGGGGTGGCCAAAAACATTCAGTACTTC
-,TRBJ2-6,TRBD1,TRBV12-3/TRBV12-4,CASSFVGQSYSGANVLTF,TGTGCCAGCAGTTTTGTGGGACAGTCGTACTCTGGGGCCAACGTCCTGACTTTC
many,TRBJ1-5,-,TRBV2,CASSDPGGPQHF,TGTGCCAGCAGTGACCCGGGGGGGCCCCAGCATTTT
few,TRBJ1-6,-,TRBV20-1,CSARATEHNNSPLHF,TGCAGTGCTAGAGCCACAGAGCATAATAATTCACCCCTCCACTTT
-,TRBJ2-5,TRBD2,TRBV12-3/TRBV12-4,CASSPSGTLETQYF,TGTGCCAGCAGCCCAAGCGGGACTCTGGAGACCCAGTACTTC
few,TRBJ2-3,TRBD2,TRBV27,CASSPRDYSWADTQYF,TGTGCCAGCAGTCCCCGGGACTACTCGTGGGCAGATACGCAGTATTTT
few,TRBJ2-1,-,TRBV24-1,CATSDNGASNEQFF,TGTGCCACCAGTGATAACGGGGCCTCCAATGAGCAGTTCTTC
few,TRBJ2-1,-,TRBV27,CASSTAPGEAYNEQFF,TGTGCCAGCAGTACTGCACCAGGAGAAGCCTACAATGAGCAGTTCTTC
-,TRBJ2-3,TRBD2,TRBV4-1,CASSQAGLAGKGTDTQYF,TGCGCCAGCAGCCAAGCGGGACTAGCGGGAAAGGGCACAGATACGCAGTATTTT
few,TRBJ2-7,-,TRBV28,CASSPTRKEQYF,TGTGCCAGCAGTCCTACCCGTAAAGAGCAGTACTTC
-,TRBJ2-1,TRBD2,TRBV11-2,CASSPFQAGDEQFF,TGTGCCAGCAGCCCTTTTCAAGCGGGGGATGAGCAGTTCTTC
many,TRBJ2-2,TRBD2,TRBV29-1,CSVAGGTGELFF,TGCAGCGTTGCCGGGGGGACCGGGGAGCTGTTTTTT
few,TRBJ2-5,TRBD1,TRBV20-1,CSALGQGAGETQYF,TGCAGTGCTCTGGGACAGGGGGCCGGAGAGACCCAGTACTTC
many,TRBJ2-1,TRBD2,TRBV20-1,CSASGVAGVRNEQFF,TGCAGTGCTAGTGGTGTGGCGGGAGTTAGGAATGAGCAGTTCTTC
few,TRBJ2-3,TRBD2,TRBV5-1,CASSFDRPRLAVYTQYF,TGCGCCAGCAGCTTTGACCGACCCAGACTAGCGGTCTATACGCAGTATTTT
-,TRBJ2-2,TRBD2,TRBV5-4,CASSLGLAGSGYTGELFF,TGTGCCAGCAGCTTGGGACTAGCGGGATCTGGGTACACCGGGGAGCTGTTTTTT
-,TRBJ1-1,-,TRBV27,CASRMKIGVRTEAFF,TGTGCCAGCAGAATGAAAATTGGGGTCCGCACTGAAGCTTTCTTT